This T cell receptor beta chain was identified in a study of diagnostic markers for celiac disease (TCRdb year 2020). Concerning this clonotype: Its antigen specificity is not known.

The germline V gene (reference sequence) sets CDR1 to GTSNPN and CDR2 to SVGIG. Measured from the cysteine to the phenylalanine, the CDR3 is 13 residues long. No coding sequence is recorded. The instrument given in TCRdb is Illumina MiSeq. TCRdb reprocessed the reads and lists each CDR3 protein sequence as a single entry, with no DNA. The sample table holds roughly 1,500 distinct CDR3 sequences. About 10% of the sample is held by the ten biggest clonotypes. The material sequenced was either unsorted cells or a sorted T cell fraction (not recorded which). The source of this sequence is a human donor. The chain is encoded by TRBV30 joined to TRBJ2-3. The CDR3 amino acid sequence is: CAWNADSTDTQYF.